Presented here are 15 T cell receptor beta chains from one specimen sequenced in a study of CD8 T cells in Susac syndrome. The authors reverse transcribed roughly 0.5 to 1 ug RNA with random hexamers. TCRdb reanalysed the immunoSEQ multiplex PCR reads using MiXCR and keeps one entry per CDR3 protein. The sample has more than 75,000 distinct CDR3 sequences; over 80% are singletons. The material sequenced was CD8+ T cells from PBMCs. These receptors originate from a human donor in good health.

This clonotype has only a few counts. The chain uses TRBV27 and TRBJ1-1; maybe TRBD1 (6 bases). Trimming cost V 5 bases and J 2 bases, with 9 bases left between them. This CDR3 comprises 13 residues. Germline V gives CDR1 MNHEY, CDR2 SMNVEV (reference sequence). For the CDR3, the DNA is TGTGCCAGCAGTCTCGGGACAAACACTGAAGCTTTCTTT. Amino acid sequence: CASSLGTNTEAFF.

The V call is TRBV7-9, the J call TRBJ2-3, with TRBD2 identical over 7 bases. V shed 3 bases, J shed 0 bases, and the junction held 9 bases outside the gene matches. Germline CDR1 is SEHNR and CDR2 is FQNEAQ (reference sequence). The CDR3 has 17 residues. CDR3 loop: CASSFLSSGHSTDTQYF. CDR3 bases: TGTGCCAGCAGCTTCCTCTCTAGCGGCCATAGCACAGATACGCAGTATTTT.

CDR3 residues: CASRVAGEQFF. CDR3 nucleotides: TGCGCCAGCAGGGTCGCGGGGGAGCAGTTCTTC. The chain uses TRBV10-2 and TRBJ2-1; D possibly corresponds to TRBD2 (6 bases). From germline, CDR1 is WSHSY and CDR2 SAAADI. This CDR3 is built from 11 residues. The germline V and J ends were trimmed by 6 bases and 10 bases, with 10 bases remaining between them.

The rearrangement links TRBV29-1 to TRBJ1-2, with D uncertain. The CDR3 is made up of 14 amino acids. The ends were cut back, 6 bases at V and 0 bases at J, with 14 bases in the middle. Germline CDR1 reads SQVTM; CDR2 reads ANQGSEA. Written as DNA, the CDR3 is TGCAGCGTGTGGTTGGGAGGGCCTAACTATGGCTACACCTTC. Protein sequence: CSVWLGGPNYGYTF.

This clonotype was seen only a few times. The chain has TRBV7-6 and TRBJ2-7; D may be TRBD1 (5 bases). Trimming cost V 1 base and J 0 bases, with 10 bases left between them. Germline lookup yields CDR1 SGHVS and CDR2 FNYEAQ. This CDR3 is built from 15 residues. The CDR3 sequence is CASSLVSGFSYEQYF. CDR3 DNA sequence: TGTGCCAGCAGCTTAGTGTCAGGGTTCTCCTACGAGCAGTACTTC.

The rearrangement links TRBV4-1 to TRBJ1-5, with 11 nucleotides matching TRBD1. Germline V lookup: CDR1 MGHRA, CDR2 YSYEKL. Losses at the gene ends were 0 bases for V and 7 bases for J; bases not matched to a gene: 5. There are 16 residues in the CDR3. The CDR3 spells CASSQDGTGGDQPQHF. DNA of the CDR3: TGCGCCAGCAGCCAAGATGGGACAGGGGGAGACCAGCCCCAGCATTTT.

V usage is TRBV21-1 and J usage is TRBJ2-2; the table's D gene call, TRBD1, was not cross checked with the DNA. TRBV21-1 is marked as a pseudogene. The CDR3 loop spans 14 amino acids. The CDR3: CASSKGEGTGELFF. In nucleotides, the CDR3 is TGTGCCAGCAGCAAAGGAGAGGGGACCGGGGAGCTGTTTTTT.

The CDR3 sequence: CSVEQGGTEAFF. CDR3 coding DNA: TGCAGCGTTGAACAGGGTGGCACTGAAGCTTTCTTT. The V call is TRBV29-1, the J call TRBJ1-1; D perhaps matches TRBD1 (5 bases). CDR1 SQVTM and CDR2 ANQGSEA come from the germline V gene. V gave up 2 bases and J gave up 4 bases, with 8 bases separating them. There are 12 residues in the CDR3.

The gene calls are TRBV24-1 and TRBJ2-1; D assignment may be TRBD1 or TRBD2 (6 bases each). In germline, CDR1 is KGHDR, CDR2 SFDVKD. The CDR3 runs to 16 residues. Trimming pared 3 bases from V and 6 bases from J, leaving 17 bases between. This CDR3 is CATSDRDGGPGNEQFF. The CDR3 DNA reads as TGTGCCACCAGTGATAGGGATGGGGGGCCGGGCAATGAGCAGTTCTTC.

The chain links TRBV20-1 to TRBJ1-3; possible D gene TRBD1, 6 bases. The germline V gene has CDR1 DFQATT and CDR2 SNEGSKA (reference sequence). The CDR3 has 13 amino acids. V lost 6 bases, J lost 2 bases, and 11 bases lay in between. The CDR3 region has the DNA TGCAGTGCCCTCGCAGGGGCTGGAAACACCATATATTTT. Translating it yields CSALAGAGNTIYF.

This clonotype was observed a single time. This chain uses TRBV7-9 with TRBJ2-7; a possible D gene is TRBD2 (6 bases). The CDR3 is made up of 11 amino acids. Germline CDR1 reads SEHNR; CDR2 reads FQNEAQ (reference sequence). CDR3 nucleotides: TGTGCTAGCGGTCTATCCTACGAGCAGTACTTC. It encodes CASGLSYEQYF. Looking up the rest from reference TRBV7-9 and TRBJ2-7 gives the full variable domain: DTGVSQNPRHKITKRGQNVTFRCDPISEHNRLYWYRQTLGQGPEFLTYFQNEAQLEKSRLLSDRFSAERPKGSFSTLEIQRTEQGDSAMYLCASGLSYEQYFGPGTRLTVT.

This clonotype showed up just once. The V gene is TRBV9, the J gene TRBJ1-3; the match to TRBD1 covers 10 bases. The CDR3 spans 18 residues. Trimming at V came to 0 bases and at J to 4 bases, leaving 10 bases not matched to a gene. CDR1 SGDLS and CDR2 YYNGEE come from the germline V gene. For the CDR3, the DNA is TGTGCCAGCAGCGTAGCTGTAAGATCGGACAGGGGGGGAAACACCATATATTTT. Amino acid sequence: CASSVAVRSDRGGNTIYF. The full variable domain, with the rest looked up from reference TRBV9 and TRBJ1-3, is DSGVTQTPKHLITATGQRVTLRCSPRSGDLSVYWYQQSLDQGLQFLIQYYNGEERAKGNILERFSAQQFPDLHSELNLSSLELGDSALYFCASSVAVRSDRGGNTIYFGEGSWLTVV.

The J gene is TRBJ1-4, the V gene TRBV7-8, with 7 bases fitting TRBD1. The CDR3 sequence is 16 residues long. The V gene end was trimmed by 2 bases and the J gene end by 7 bases; junction bases not matched to a gene: 10. The germline V gene has CDR1 SGHVS and CDR2 FQNEAQ. CDR3 sequence (DNA): TGTGCCAGCAGCTTAAACCCACAGGGGTTGGGTGAAAAACTGTTTTTT. It is translated as CASSLNPQGLGEKLFF. Full variable domain (remainder filled in from reference TRBV7-8 and TRBJ1-4): GAGVSQSPRYKVAKRGQDVALRCDPISGHVSLFWYQQALGQGPEFLTYFQNEAQLDKSGLPSDRFFAERPEGSVSTLKIQRTQQEDSAVYLCASSLNPQGLGEKLFFGSGTQLSVL.

The chain carries TRBV10-3 and TRBJ2-5; 13 bases align to TRBD2. The length of the CDR3 is 15 residues. Germline lookup yields CDR1 ENHRY and CDR2 SYGVKD. The V segment lost 5 bases and the J segment 5 bases; nucleotides outside the gene matches: 5. In DNA form, the CDR3 reads TGTGCCATCAGTACTAGCGGGGGGGTCCCCGAGACCCAGTACTTC. Protein sequence: CAISTSGGVPETQYF.

This chain connects TRBV29-1 to TRBJ2-3; D not certain. CDR3 size: 15 residues. V lost 3 bases to trimming and J lost 0 bases, with 13 bases between them. The germline V gene has CDR1 SQVTM and CDR2 ANQGSEA. CDR3 DNA: TGCAGCGTTGATCTTAACGGAGCTAGCACAGATACGCAGTATTTT. Its translation is CSVDLNGASTDTQYF.